Each of the 14 T cell receptor beta chains below was sequenced from the same sample in a study of blood T cell repertoires in COVID-19. Profiling relied on immunoSEQ multiplex PCR, and the TCRdb table lists in-frame clones only, not all of them. The sample lists about 670,000 clones, just under 90% seen once, with approximately 0.3% in the top ten. What was sequenced was peripheral blood. The receptors were sampled from a woman between 18 and 30 years old with acute or convalescent COVID-19.

This chain uses TRBV6-5 with TRBJ2-7; 10 bases line up with TRBD1. CDR3 size: 13 residues. Germline trimming cut 11 bases from V and 4 bases from J; bases unmatched to any gene: 8. CDR1 and CDR2 (germline): MNHEY, SVGAGI. This CDR3 reads CALNDRGLYEQYF. CDR3 sequence (DNA): TGTGCCTTAAACGACAGGGGGCTGTACGAGCAGTACTTC.

The V gene is TRBV28, the J gene TRBJ2-3; 9 nucleotides align to TRBD2. V lost 1 base to trimming and J lost 2 bases; unmatched junction nucleotides: 10. The CDR3 is 18 residues long. Looked up from germline, CDR1 is MDHEN and CDR2 is SYDVKM. The CDR3 nucleotides read TGTGCCAGCAGTTTATTTGCGGGGGGGCTCCCCATCACAGATACGCAGTATTTT. Its protein product is CASSLFAGGLPITDTQYF.

V is TRBV6-5 and J is TRBJ2-7, with TRBD1 matching over 11 bases. The V gene's germline CDR1 is MNHEY and CDR2 SVGAGI. Trimming took 2 bases from V and 5 from J; bases not matched to a gene: 5. The CDR3 extends over 15 amino acids. The CDR3 region has the DNA TGTGCCAGCAGTTACAGTTGGGACAGGGGGAACGAGCAGTACTTC. Translating gives CASSYSWDRGNEQYF.

The chain links TRBV2 to TRBJ1-5; D is possibly TRBD1 (6 bases). The CDR3 length is 18 residues. V was clipped by 5 bases and J by 0 bases, with 20 bases between them. CDR1 and CDR2 from the germline V gene are SNHLY and FYNNEI. The CDR3 bases are TGTGCCAGCAGTCCCACAGGGACAAACGTCGATAGCAATCAGCCCCAGCATTTT. Protein product: CASSPTGTNVDSNQPQHF.

As DNA, the CDR3 is TGTGCCAGCAGTTACCTTCATGAGGCTTCACCCCTCCACTTT. Its translation: CASSYLHEASPLHF. This chain links TRBV6-5 with TRBJ1-6; D ambiguous. Germline V gene data show CDR1 as MNHEY and CDR2 as SVGAGI. The V end lost 2 bases, the J end lost 9 bases, and 11 bases lay between the germline ends. The CDR3 spans 14 residues.

In nucleotides, the CDR3 is TGTGCCAGCAGCGTAGATACCGCAGTCTCCTACGAGCAGTACTTC. Translated, it gives CASSVDTAVSYEQYF. The rearrangement uses TRBV9 and TRBJ2-7; D remains ambiguous. The CDR3 has 15 amino acids. Germline V gene sequence: CDR1 SGDLS, CDR2 YYNGEE. V was shortened by 0 bases and J by 0 bases, with 10 bases between the two germline ends.

This clone was detected only once. V is TRBV30 and J is TRBJ1-2; 8 nucleotides match TRBD1. The V segment lost 7 bases and the J segment 6 bases; nucleotides outside the gene matches: 4. Germline V gives CDR1 GTSNPN, CDR2 SVGIG (reference sequence). This CDR3 has 11 residues. The CDR3 nucleotides read TGTGCCTTCGGACAGGGAGATGGCTACACCTTC. Encoded protein: CAFGQGDGYTF.

This clone was recorded once. The rearrangement joins TRBV4-2 to TRBJ2-7; no clear D. The CDR3 has 17 amino acids. Germline CDR1 is LGHNA and CDR2 is YNFKEQ. The germline V and J ends were trimmed by 1 base and 2 bases, with 18 bases remaining between them. The CDR3 region is CASSQVKNSPRPYEQYF. The CDR3 nucleotides are TGTGCCAGCAGCCAAGTTAAAAACAGCCCAAGACCCTACGAGCAGTACTTC.

V is TRBV18 and J is TRBJ1-4; 8 positions agree with TRBD1. CDR1 KGHSH and CDR2 LQKENI come from the germline V gene. Losses at the gene ends were 3 bases for V and 8 bases for J; bases not matched to a gene: 5. The CDR3 contains 14 residues. The DNA for the CDR3 is TGTGCCAGCTCACCGCAGGGGGCGAGGGAAAAACTGTTTTTT. Translated: CASSPQGAREKLFF.

V is TRBV19 and J is TRBJ1-3, with D possibly TRBD1 on 5 matching bases. Germline lookup yields CDR1 LNHDA and CDR2 SQIVND (reference sequence). Trimming cost V 5 bases and J 0 bases, with 17 bases left between them. CDR3 size: 17 residues. DNA for the CDR3: TGTGCCAGTAGTTCTGCAGGGCTATACTTCTCTGGAAACACCATATATTTT. This sequence encodes CASSSAGLYFSGNTIYF. The full variable domain, rest sourced from reference TRBV19 and TRBJ1-3, is DGGITQSPKYLFRKEGQNVTLSCEQNLNHDAMYWYRQDPGQGLRLIYYSQIVNDFQKGDIAEGYSVSREKKESFPLTVTSAQKNPTAFYLCASSSAGLYFSGNTIYFGEGSWLTVV.

This clone was observed a handful of times. The chain recombines TRBV3-1 (or the pseudogene TRBV3-2) with TRBJ1-3, with 8 bases lining up with TRBD1. The V gene end was trimmed by 2 bases and the J gene end by 4 bases; junction bases not matched to a gene: 16. Germline V lookup: CDR1 LGHDT, CDR2 YNNKEL (reference sequence). The CDR3 contains 19 residues. The DNA for the CDR3 is TGTGCCAGCAGCCAACCCGGGACAGGCTCCCCTCTGGCCGGAAACACCATATATTTT. Residues: CASSQPGTGSPLAGNTIYF.

The V gene is TRBV24-1, the J gene TRBJ2-1; the match to TRBD1 covers 8 bases. This CDR3 has 16 residues. V was clipped by 3 bases and J by 8 bases; unmatched bases: 11. The germline V gene has CDR1 KGHDR and CDR2 SFDVKD. The DNA of the CDR3 is TGTGCCACCAGTGATCCCCCAGGGGGCGCTGGCTATGAGCAGTTCTTC. Translated: CATSDPPGGAGYEQFF.

The chain is built from TRBV6-6 and TRBJ1-5; D not certain. CDR3 size: 14 residues. Per germline, CDR1 MNHNY and CDR2 SVGAGI (reference sequence). Trimming shortened V by 7 bases and J by 4 bases, and 14 bases separated the two germline ends. In nucleotides, the CDR3 is TGTGCCAGCACCGAGGGAAGGAGTAATCAGCCCCAGCATTTT. Amino acid sequence: CASTEGRSNQPQHF.

J is TRBJ2-1 and V is TRBV11-3; possible D gene TRBD1, 6 bases. The ends were cut back, 6 bases at V and 7 bases at J, with 19 bases in the middle. CDR1 SGHNT and CDR2 YENEEA come from the germline V gene. This CDR3 is 15 amino acids long. The CDR3 is CASSSGTIGTNEQFF. CDR3 in DNA: TGTGCCAGCAGTTCGGGGACAATAGGGACGAATGAGCAGTTCTTC.